This T cell receptor (beta chain) was captured by sequencing in a study of CD4+ T cells in melanoma. Assay: immunoSEQ multiplex PCR; the TCRdb copy retains only in-frame clones and omits some. The sample has about 140,000 clones, approximately 91% seen once. From germline, CDR1 is SGHRS and CDR2 YFSETQ. There are 16 residues in the CDR3. Trimming removed 0 bases from V and 1 base from J, with 13 bases in between. This receptor was obtained from a human donor with melanoma. J is TRBJ1-1 and V is TRBV5-1; D is unresolved. CDR3 in DNA: TGCGCCAGCAGCTTGGCTCAGACCCTCAAGAACACTGAAGCTTTCTTT. Its protein product is CASSLAQTLKNTEAFF.